The 27 T cell receptor beta chains below all came from one sample that was sequenced in a study of T cells in Graves' hyperthyroidism and ophthalmopathy. Amplification of TCR beta CDR3 regions was performed using RNA transcripts as template. The TCR CDR3 was amplified in a first-round RT-PCR using the HTBI primer set. A single record per CDR3 protein comes from TCRdb applying MiXCR to the multiplex PCR reads. The sample includes about 370,000 distinct CDR3 sequences, roughly 15% of them seen just once. Sequenced: blood. These receptors were obtained from a woman in her sixties with Graves' ophthalmopathy.

This clonotype has a count of ten or more. The chain has TRBV7-9 and TRBJ2-1; 13 bases are a match to TRBD2. The CDR3 has 16 amino acids. The trim removed 5 bases at V and 9 bases at J, leaving 10 bases unmatched. Germline loops: CDR1 SEHNR, CDR2 FQNEAQ (reference sequence). For the CDR3, the DNA is TGTGCCAGCAGCCCCCCCGGGACTAGCGGGACCGGTGAGCAGTTCTTC. Translation gives CASSPPGTSGTGEQFF.

The sample holds many counts of this clonotype. The chain combines TRBV20-1 with TRBJ2-7, with 13 positions matching TRBD2. This CDR3 contains 17 residues. With V trimmed by 0 bases and J by 4 bases, 9 bases remained unmatched. Germline V gene lookup returns CDR1 DFQATT and CDR2 SNEGSKA (reference sequence). The CDR3 bases are TGCAGTGCTAGAGATCCCCCGACTAGCGGGAGGAGGTACGAGCAGTACTTC. Encoded protein: CSARDPPTSGRRYEQYF.

This clonotype occurred many times. The rearrangement uses TRBV20-1 and TRBJ2-3; no firm D call. Germline V lookup: CDR1 DFQATT, CDR2 SNEGSKA (reference sequence). V was cut by 3 bases and J by 1 base, with 14 bases left in between. This CDR3 contains 15 residues. CDR3 bases: TGCAGTGCTAGGTTTCCGCCCCAGGGCACAGATACGCAGTATTTT. It specifies CSARFPPQGTDTQYF.

This clonotype appeared a few times. This chain links TRBV3-1 with TRBJ2-2; no definite D call. Germline-derived CDR1 and CDR2 are LGHDT and YNNKEL (reference sequence). The germline V and J ends were trimmed by 0 bases and 3 bases, with 5 bases remaining between them. This CDR3 spans 14 amino acids. CDR3 bases: TGTGCCAGCAGCCAAGAAGGATACACCGGGGAGCTGTTTTTT. Translation: CASSQEGYTGELFF.

This clonotype has more than one count but fewer than ten. The chain joins TRBV19 to TRBJ1-2, with 8 bases fitting TRBD1. The CDR3 runs to 13 residues. The junction had 5 bases not matched to a gene; V was cut back by 3 bases and J by 8 bases. The germline gives CDR1 LNHDA, CDR2 SQIVND (reference sequence). In DNA, the CDR3 is TGTGCCAGTAGTATGGTACAGGGGGTCGGCTACACCTTC. Translating it yields CASSMVQGVGYTF.

This clonotype was counted ten times or more. The chain uses TRBV28 and TRBJ2-2; 10 bases map to TRBD2. Trimming cost V 6 bases and J 5 bases; bases outside gene matches: 15. CDR1 and CDR2 (germline): MDHEN, SYDVKM. The length of the CDR3 is 18 residues. This chain's CDR3 is CASSVYLLAGEDTGELFF. The CDR3 bases are TGTGCCAGCAGCGTTTATCTGCTAGCGGGAGAAGATACCGGGGAGCTGTTTTTT.

This clonotype was picked up a small number of times. CDR3 coding DNA: TGTGCCAGCAGCTTAGAGGGGACTAGCGGCACAGATACGCAGTATTTT. It is translated as CASSLEGTSGTDTQYF. This chain uses TRBV7-2 with TRBJ2-3; 10 bases fit TRBD2. Germline CDR1 reads SGHTA; CDR2 reads FQGNSA. The CDR3 length is 16 residues. V lost 1 base, J lost 1 base, and 2 bases stayed unmatched.

This clonotype was seen a handful of times. A much bigger clone sits one base away, suggesting this may be a read error. The chain is built from TRBV2 and TRBJ1-1, with D perhaps matching TRBD1 (5 bases). The CDR3 has 14 residues. The germline V gene has CDR1 SNHLY and CDR2 FYNNEI. CDR3 bases: TGTGCCCGCAGTGAGGGGCAGCAGCTATATGAAGCTTTCTTT. Protein: CARSEGQQLYEAFF.

The table lists this clonotype with many counts. This sequence joins TRBV18 and TRBJ1-6; 9 bases line up with TRBD1. The J segment lost 6 bases and the V segment lost 2 bases, leaving 2 bases of the junction unmatched. This CDR3 region has 15 residues. CDR1 and CDR2 (germline): KGHSH, LQKENI. Written as DNA, the CDR3 is TGTGCCAGCTCACCATACAGGGGGCTTAATTCACCCCTCCACTTT. Its translation: CASSPYRGLNSPLHF.

The chain employs TRBV24-1 and TRBJ1-5; D remains ambiguous. The CDR3 runs to 15 residues. Germline CDR1 reads KGHDR; CDR2 reads SFDVKD. Trimming cost V 3 bases and J 7 bases, with 15 bases left between them. CDR3 nucleotides: TGTGCCACCAGTGATACCGGGCCAGCCAGGCAGCCCCAGCATTTT. Translation gives CATSDTGPARQPQHF.

This clonotype was observed at least ten times. The J gene is TRBJ2-5, the V gene TRBV20-1; 8 bases line up with TRBD1. V gave up 3 bases and J gave up 2 bases; unmatched junction bases: 14. The germline V gene encodes CDR1 DFQATT and CDR2 SNEGSKA (reference sequence). The CDR3 covers 17 residues. In DNA, the CDR3 is TGCAGTGCTAGGGGACCTCCCGGCAGGGGGCTACAAGAGACCCAGTACTTC. Residues: CSARGPPGRGLQETQYF.

In its sample, this clonotype was seen a few times. This chain connects TRBV6-2 or TRBV6-3 to TRBJ2-5; possible D gene TRBD1, 5 bases. Germline V gene data show CDR1 as MNHEY and CDR2 as SVGEGT. The V end lost 2 bases, the J end lost 1 base, and 11 bases lay between the germline ends. This CDR3 region has 15 residues. CDR3 nucleotides: TGTGCCAGCAGTTACGGTGACAGATTCCAAGAGACCCAGTACTTC. It yields the protein CASSYGDRFQETQYF.

The chain has TRBV20-1 and TRBJ1-4, with no clear D. From germline, CDR1 is DFQATT and CDR2 SNEGSKA (reference sequence). The V end was cut by 5 bases, the J end by 0 bases, with 7 bases between. The CDR3 sequence is 13 residues long. CDR3 coding DNA: TGCAGTGCTCCTGGTACAACTAATGAAAAACTGTTTTTT. It is translated as CSAPGTTNEKLFF.

This clonotype occurred many times. CDR3 in DNA: TGTGCCAGCAGAGGACAGTATAATTCACCCCTCCACTTT. This encodes CASRGQYNSPLHF. The rearrangement links TRBV28 to TRBJ1-6, with a possible D match to TRBD1 (6 bases). CDR1 and CDR2 (germline): MDHEN, SYDVKM. This CDR3 region has 13 residues. V shed 6 bases and J shed 4 bases, with 7 bases lying between them.

This clonotype was recorded many times. This rearrangement joins TRBV7-2 to TRBJ2-5, with D possibly matching TRBD1 (6 bases). Trimming pared 7 bases from V and 12 bases from J, leaving 24 bases between. The germline V gene has CDR1 SGHTA and CDR2 FQGNSA. This CDR3 is built from 14 residues. Written as DNA, the CDR3 is TGTGCCAGCACCCCTCCGACCTTCAGGGGCGTGGAGTACTTC. It encodes CASTPPTFRGVEYF.

There are many counts of this clonotype. The J gene is TRBJ2-5, the V gene TRBV5-1; D not resolved. The CDR3 spans 15 residues. Germline lookup yields CDR1 SGHRS and CDR2 YFSETQ. The ends were cut back, 4 bases at V and 4 bases at J, with 17 bases in the middle. CDR3 region: CASSPSVAVRETQYF. As DNA, the CDR3 is TGCGCCAGCAGCCCGTCCGTGGCAGTCAGAGAGACCCAGTACTTC.

This chain uses TRBV10-2 with TRBJ2-1, with TRBD1 matching over 7 bases. V shed 4 bases and J 6 bases; nucleotides not matched to a gene: 9. CDR1 is WSHSY, CDR2 SAAADI, per germline. This CDR3 spans 15 amino acids. The CDR3 is CASSARDRASNEQFF. The DNA of the CDR3 is TGCGCCAGCAGTGCCCGGGACAGAGCATCCAATGAGCAGTTCTTC.

Remarks on this clonotype: The junction departs from the called germline gene at one end, perhaps through a read error. V gene TRBV2 combines with J gene TRBJ2-1; 12 nucleotides line up with TRBD2. Germline V CDR1 and CDR2: SNHLY, FYNNEI. The CDR3 loop spans 14 amino acids. CDR3 nucleotides: TGTGCCATCAGTGGGACTAGCGGGTACAATGAGCAGTTCTTC. Translated, it gives CAISGTSGYNEQFF.

Ten or more counts support this clonotype. The chain uses TRBV13 and TRBJ2-5; 13 nucleotides align to TRBD2. Germline-derived CDR1 and CDR2 are PRHDT and FYEKMQ (reference sequence). This CDR3 is 18 amino acids long. Unmatched junction bases numbered 13, after V lost 5 bases and J lost 4 bases. CDR3 region: CASSPQGLAGVRGETQYF. CDR3 nucleotide sequence: TGTGCCAGCAGCCCACAAGGACTAGCGGGAGTGAGAGGAGAGACCCAGTACTTC.

This clonotype has ten or more counts. This sequence joins TRBV20-1 and TRBJ2-2; 10 nucleotides align to TRBD2. This CDR3 region has 15 residues. Trimming cost V 5 bases and J 3 bases; bases outside gene matches: 6. Per germline, CDR1 DFQATT and CDR2 SNEGSKA (reference sequence). The CDR3 bases are TGCAGTGCTGACGTAGCGGGAGGTTACACCGGGGAGCTGTTTTTT. Protein sequence: CSADVAGGYTGELFF.

The chain employs TRBV14 and TRBJ2-3; D gene ambiguous. This CDR3 is built from 15 residues. V gave up 2 bases and J gave up 4 bases, with 13 bases separating them. Per the germline V gene, CDR1 is SGHDN and CDR2 is FVKESK. The CDR3 sequence: CASSQLSGSPDTQYF. The CDR3 nucleotides read TGTGCCAGCAGCCAACTATCAGGTTCTCCAGATACGCAGTATTTT.

This clonotype occurred many times. The chain carries TRBV3-1 and TRBJ2-7; 10 bases are a match to TRBD1. CDR3 length: 16 amino acids. Germline V gene sequence: CDR1 LGHDT, CDR2 YNNKEL (reference sequence). V shed 4 bases and J 3 bases; nucleotides not matched to a gene: 9. Here the CDR3 reads CASSPRGQGGGYEQYF. In DNA form, the CDR3 reads TGTGCCAGCAGCCCGCGCGGACAGGGGGGAGGCTACGAGCAGTACTTC.

The V gene is TRBV20-1, the J gene TRBJ2-5, with 11 bases that match TRBD2. Germline CDR1 is DFQATT and CDR2 is SNEGSKA (reference sequence). Trimming took 1 base from V and 5 from J; bases not matched to a gene: 6. The CDR3 runs to 15 residues. Here the CDR3 reads CSARAASGRFETQYF. The CDR3 bases are TGCAGTGCTAGAGCGGCTAGCGGGAGGTTTGAGACCCAGTACTTC.

In DNA, the CDR3 is TGCAGTGCTCACGGACTAGCGGGAGGAAAAGAGACCCAGTACTTC. It specifies CSAHGLAGGKETQYF. This sequence joins TRBV20-1 and TRBJ2-5; 14 bases align to TRBD2. Per the germline V gene, CDR1 is DFQATT and CDR2 is SNEGSKA (reference sequence). CDR3 length equals 15 residues. After removal of 5 bases from V and 3 bases from J, the junction contained 5 bases not matched to a gene.

The chain links TRBV10-2 to TRBJ2-7; D is uncertain. The germline V gene has CDR1 WSHSY and CDR2 SAAADI. Trimming took off 0 bases at V and 3 bases at J, with 3 bases between the two ends. The CDR3 consists of 12 residues. In nucleotides, the CDR3 is TGCGCCAGCAGTGAGTCTATCTACGAGCAGTACTTC. Translating gives CASSESIYEQYF.

The chain employs TRBV11-2 and TRBJ1-2, with D perhaps matching TRBD1 (5 bases). The CDR3 length is 16 residues. Germline-derived CDR1 and CDR2 are SGHAT and FQNNGV. V was trimmed by 2 bases and J by 2 bases, leaving 15 bases between them. Written as DNA, the CDR3 is TGTGCCAGCAGCTTAAACGGGGGAAGAGGGAACTATGGCTACACCTTC. Amino acid sequence: CASSLNGGRGNYGYTF.

The sample holds a few counts of this clonotype. This chain joins TRBV7-2 and TRBJ2-5; D perhaps matches TRBD2 (7 bases). The CDR3 has 17 residues. Germline-derived CDR1 and CDR2 are SGHTA and FQGNSA. Trimming cost V 7 bases and J 5 bases, with 26 bases left between them. CDR3 protein: CASNLSRGGRNGETQYF. The DNA for the CDR3 is TGTGCCAGCAACCTTTCAAGGGGGGGGCGCAATGGGGAGACCCAGTACTTC.